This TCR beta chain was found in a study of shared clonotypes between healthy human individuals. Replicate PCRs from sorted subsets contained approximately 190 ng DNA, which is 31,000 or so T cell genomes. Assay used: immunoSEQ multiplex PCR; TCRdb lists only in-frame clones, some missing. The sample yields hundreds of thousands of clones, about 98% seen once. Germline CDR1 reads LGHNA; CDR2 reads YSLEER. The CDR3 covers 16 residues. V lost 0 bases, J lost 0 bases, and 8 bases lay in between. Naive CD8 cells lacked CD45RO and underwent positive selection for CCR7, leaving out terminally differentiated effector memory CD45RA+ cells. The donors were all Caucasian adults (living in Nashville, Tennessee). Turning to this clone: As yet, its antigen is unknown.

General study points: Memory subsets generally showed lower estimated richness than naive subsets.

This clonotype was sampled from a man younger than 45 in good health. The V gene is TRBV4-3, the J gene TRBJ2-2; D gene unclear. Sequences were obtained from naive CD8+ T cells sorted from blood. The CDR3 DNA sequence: TGCGCCAGCAGCCAAGACCATGTTGCGAACACCGGGGAGCTGTTTTTT. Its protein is CASSQDHVANTGELFF.